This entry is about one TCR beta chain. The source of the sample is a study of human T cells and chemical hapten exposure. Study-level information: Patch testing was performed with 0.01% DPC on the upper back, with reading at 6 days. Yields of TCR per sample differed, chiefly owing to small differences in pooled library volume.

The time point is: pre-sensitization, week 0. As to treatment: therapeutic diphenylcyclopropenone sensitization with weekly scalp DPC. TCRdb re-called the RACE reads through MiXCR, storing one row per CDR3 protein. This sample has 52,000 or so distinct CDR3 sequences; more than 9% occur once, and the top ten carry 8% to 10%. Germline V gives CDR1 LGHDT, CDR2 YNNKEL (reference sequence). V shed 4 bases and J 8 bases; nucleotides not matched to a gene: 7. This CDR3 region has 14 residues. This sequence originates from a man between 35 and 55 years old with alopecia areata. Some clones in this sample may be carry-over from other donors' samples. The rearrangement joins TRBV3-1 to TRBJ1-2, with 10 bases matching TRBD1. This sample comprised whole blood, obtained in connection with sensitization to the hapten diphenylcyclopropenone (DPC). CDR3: CASSLGQGRVGYTF. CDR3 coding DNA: TGTGCCAGCAGCCTGGGACAGGGGAGAGTCGGCTACACCTTC.